This TCR beta chain was recorded in a study of T-cell memory formation after mild COVID-19. TCRdb itself ran the 5' RACE reads through MiXCR, one entry per CDR3 protein. Of more than 300,000 distinct CDR3 sequences in the sample, about 13% are singletons; the top ten hold around 23%. The study's findings and limits: From day 15 to 85, contracting clones were balanced between CD4 and CD8, whereas later expanders leaned toward CD4+.

Regarding this clonotype: The target antigen is unknown.

Germline V gives CDR1 KGHSH, CDR2 LQKENI. The germline V and J ends were trimmed by 4 bases and 6 bases, with 19 bases remaining between them. This CDR3 spans 15 amino acids. Sequencing was carried out using PBMCs or a T cell subset sorted from them (not recorded which). The V gene is TRBV18, the J gene TRBJ2-7; possible D gene TRBD1, 6 bases. This sequence was found in a man between 18 and 29 years old who had mild COVID-19 (a few samples of this study predate the infection). Cell type and time point are not known. The CDR3 loop reads CASSQTLSADSEQYF. The DNA for the CDR3 is TGTGCCAGCTCACAGACACTTTCGGCGGACAGCGAGCAGTACTTC. The full variable domain, in which reference TRBV18 and TRBJ2-7 provide the parts outside the CDR3, is NAGVMQNPRHLVRRRGQEARLRCSPMKGHSHVYWYRQLPEEGLKFMVYLQKENIIDESGMPKERFSAEFPKEGPSILRIQQVVRGDSAAYFCASSQTLSADSEQYFGPGTRLTVT.